This T cell receptor beta chain was observed in a study of T cells after posttransplantation cyclophosphamide. Produced via immunoSEQ multiplex PCR; TCRdb's table is partial and in-frame only. The data contain some 27,000 clones, roughly 85% of them singletons. Germline assignment: CDR1 SGHTA and CDR2 FQGTGA. This CDR3 has 15 amino acids. J was trimmed by 10 bases and V by 3 bases; bases with no gene match: 6. This sequence joins TRBV7-3 and TRBJ2-1; 13 bases line up with TRBD2. The clonotype originates from a man between 50 and 59 years old. Sequencing was performed on PBMCs. In DNA, the CDR3 is TGTGCCAGCAGCTTGGAACTAGCGGGGGGGCGAGAGCAGTTCTTC. Amino acid sequence: CASSLELAGGREQFF.